A single sample is the source of the 5 T cell receptor beta chains below, sequenced in a study of blood T cell repertoires in COVID-19. Generated by immunoSEQ multiplex PCR, the TCRdb table keeps only in-frame clones and is missing some. Here the sample spans a few hundred thousand clones, around nine tenths being singletons. Sample: peripheral blood. These receptors all stem from a woman in her 40s who had recovered from COVID-19.

The chain uses TRBV2 and TRBJ1-5, with TRBD1 matching 8 bases. CDR1 SNHLY and CDR2 FYNNEI come from the germline V gene. The V and J ends lost 1 base and 4 bases, in that order; junction bases with no gene match: 0. This CDR3 has 14 amino acids. CDR3 amino acids: CASSEDRGNQPQHF. DNA for the CDR3: TGTGCCAGCAGTGAAGACAGGGGGAATCAGCCCCAGCATTTT. Using reference TRBV2 and TRBJ1-5 for the parts outside the CDR3, the full variable domain is EPEVTQTPSHQVTQMGQEVILRCVPISNHLYFYWYRQILGQKVEFLVSFYNNEISEKSEIFDDQFSVERPDGSNFTLKIRSTKLEDSAMYFCASSEDRGNQPQHFGDGTRLSIL.

This clone was counted once. The J gene is TRBJ2-1, the V gene TRBV9, with 9 bases fitting TRBD2. CDR3 length: 18 residues. From germline, CDR1 is SGDLS and CDR2 YYNGEE. After removal of 2 bases from V and 2 bases from J, the junction contained 11 bases not matched to a gene. This CDR3 reads CASSVGLASGAPYNEQFF. In DNA, the CDR3 is TGTGCCAGCAGCGTTGGACTAGCGAGCGGGGCGCCCTACAATGAGCAGTTCTTC.

This clone showed up just a few times. The chain employs TRBV21-1 and TRBJ2-3; TRBD2 is taken as the D call from the table, unchecked against the DNA. TRBV21-1 is a pseudogene. The CDR3 has 16 residues. CDR3 nucleotide sequence: TGTGCCAGCAGCAAAGGGTCCGGTCCATACACAGATACGCAGTATTTT. Its protein product is CASSKGSGPYTDTQYF.

The V call is TRBV9, the J call TRBJ2-1, with TRBD2 identical over 7 bases. The CDR3 runs to 15 residues. V lost 4 bases, J lost 0 bases, and 4 bases stayed unmatched. The germline gives CDR1 SGDLS, CDR2 YYNGEE. The DNA of the CDR3 is TGTGCCAGCAGCTTAGGGGAGGGCTCCTACAATGAGCAGTTCTTC. Translation: CASSLGEGSYNEQFF.

The table lists this clone with a count of one. CDR3 protein: CASSFQREDHEQYF. The CDR3 nucleotides read TGTGCCAGCAGCTTCCAGCGGGAGGACCACGAGCAGTACTTC. J is TRBJ2-7 and V is TRBV7-4; TRBD2 matches 9 bases. V lost 3 bases, J lost 5 bases, and 5 bases stayed unmatched. Germline CDR1 is SGHVT and CDR2 is SQSDAQ. The CDR3 has 14 amino acids.